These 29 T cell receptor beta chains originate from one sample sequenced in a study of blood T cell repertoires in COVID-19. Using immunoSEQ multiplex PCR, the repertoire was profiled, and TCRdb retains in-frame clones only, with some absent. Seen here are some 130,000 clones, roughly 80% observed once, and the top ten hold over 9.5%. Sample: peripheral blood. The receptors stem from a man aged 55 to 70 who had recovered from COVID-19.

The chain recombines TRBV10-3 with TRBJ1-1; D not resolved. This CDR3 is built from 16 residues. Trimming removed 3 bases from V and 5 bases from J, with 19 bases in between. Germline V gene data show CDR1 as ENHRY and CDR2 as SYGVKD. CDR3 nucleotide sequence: TGTGCCATCAGTGAAACCCAAAAAAAGGGAGGGACTGAAGCTTTCTTT. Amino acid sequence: CAISETQKKGGTEAFF.

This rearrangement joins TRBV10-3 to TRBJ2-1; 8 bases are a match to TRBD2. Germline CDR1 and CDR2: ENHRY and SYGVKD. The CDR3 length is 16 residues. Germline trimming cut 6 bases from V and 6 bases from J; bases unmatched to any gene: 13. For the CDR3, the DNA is TGTGCCATCAGGGAGGGGCTAAGCGGGAGAGTCAATGAGCAGTTCTTC. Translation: CAIREGLSGRVNEQFF.

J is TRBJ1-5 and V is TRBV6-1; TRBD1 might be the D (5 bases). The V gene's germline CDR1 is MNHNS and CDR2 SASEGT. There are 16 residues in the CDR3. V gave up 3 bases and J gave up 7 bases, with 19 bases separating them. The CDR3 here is CASSEGGTWSGQPQHF. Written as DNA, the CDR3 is TGTGCCAGCAGTGAGGGAGGGACTTGGAGTGGACAGCCCCAGCATTTT.

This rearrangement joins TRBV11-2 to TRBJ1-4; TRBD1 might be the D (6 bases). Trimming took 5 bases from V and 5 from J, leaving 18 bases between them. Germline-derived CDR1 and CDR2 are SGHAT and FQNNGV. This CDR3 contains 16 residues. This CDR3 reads CASSPWYRQGNEKLFF. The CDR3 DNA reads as TGTGCCAGCAGCCCGTGGTATCGGCAGGGGAATGAAAAACTGTTTTTT.

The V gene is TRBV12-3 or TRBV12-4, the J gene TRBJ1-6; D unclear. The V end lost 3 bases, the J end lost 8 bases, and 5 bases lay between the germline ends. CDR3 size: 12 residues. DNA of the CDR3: TGTGCCAGCAGTTTCCCAGATTCACCCCTCCACTTT. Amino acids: CASSFPDSPLHF.

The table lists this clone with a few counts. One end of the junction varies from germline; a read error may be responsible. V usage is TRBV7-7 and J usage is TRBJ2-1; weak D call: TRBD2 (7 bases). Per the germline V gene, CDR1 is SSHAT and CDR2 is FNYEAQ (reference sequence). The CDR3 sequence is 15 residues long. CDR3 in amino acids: CASSLARGPQAEQFF. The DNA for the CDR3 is TGTGCTAGCAGCTTAGCGCGGGGGCCCCAGGCCGAGCAGTTCTTC. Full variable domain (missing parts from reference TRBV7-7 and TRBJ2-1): GAGVSQSPRYKVTKRGQDVTLRCDPISSHATLYWYQQALGQGPEFLTYFNYEAQPDKSGLPSDRFSAERPEGSISTLTIQRTEQRDSAMYRCASSLARGPQAEQFFGPGTRLTVL.

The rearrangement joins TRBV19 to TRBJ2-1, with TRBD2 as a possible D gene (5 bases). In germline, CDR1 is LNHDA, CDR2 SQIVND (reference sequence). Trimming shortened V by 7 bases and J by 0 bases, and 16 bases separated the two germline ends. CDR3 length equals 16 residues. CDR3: CASKDGMPSSYNEQFF. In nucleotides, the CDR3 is TGTGCCAGTAAGGACGGGATGCCGAGCTCCTACAATGAGCAGTTCTTC. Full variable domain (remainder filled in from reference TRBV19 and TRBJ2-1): DGGITQSPKYLFRKEGQNVTLSCEQNLNHDAMYWYRQDPGQGLRLIYYSQIVNDFQKGDIAEGYSVSREKKESFPLTVTSAQKNPTAFYLCASKDGMPSSYNEQFFGPGTRLTVL.

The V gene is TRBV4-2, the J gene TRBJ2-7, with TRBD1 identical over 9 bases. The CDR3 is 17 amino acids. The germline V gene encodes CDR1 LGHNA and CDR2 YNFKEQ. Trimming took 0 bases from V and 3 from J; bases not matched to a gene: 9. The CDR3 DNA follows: TGTGCCAGCAGCCAAGAGACCGGGACAGGGATACTCTACGAGCAGTACTTC. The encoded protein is CASSQETGTGILYEQYF.

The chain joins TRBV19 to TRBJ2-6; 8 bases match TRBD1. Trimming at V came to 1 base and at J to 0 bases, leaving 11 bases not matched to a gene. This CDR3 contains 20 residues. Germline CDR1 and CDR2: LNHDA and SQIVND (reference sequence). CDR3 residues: CASSIAVSGTGGSGANVLTF. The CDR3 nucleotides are TGTGCCAGTAGTATAGCGGTTTCAGGGACAGGAGGCTCTGGGGCCAACGTCCTGACTTTC.

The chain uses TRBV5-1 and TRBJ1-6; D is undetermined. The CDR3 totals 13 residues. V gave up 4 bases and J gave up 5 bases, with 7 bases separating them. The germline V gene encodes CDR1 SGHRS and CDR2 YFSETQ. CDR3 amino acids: CASSQQDNSPLHF. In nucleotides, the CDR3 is TGCGCCAGCAGCCAGCAGGATAATTCACCCCTCCACTTT.

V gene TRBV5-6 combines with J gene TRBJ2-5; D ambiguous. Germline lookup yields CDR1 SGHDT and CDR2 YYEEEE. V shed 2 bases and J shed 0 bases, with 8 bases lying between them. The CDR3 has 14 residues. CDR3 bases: TGTGCCAGCAGCTTTGCTACGTACCAAGAGACCCAGTACTTC. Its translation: CASSFATYQETQYF.

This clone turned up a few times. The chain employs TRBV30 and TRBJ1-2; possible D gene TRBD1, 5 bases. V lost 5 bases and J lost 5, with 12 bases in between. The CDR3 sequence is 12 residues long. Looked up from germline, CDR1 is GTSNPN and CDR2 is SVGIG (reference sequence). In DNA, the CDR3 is TGTGCCTGGTCGGCAGGGTTATATGGCTACACCTTC. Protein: CAWSAGLYGYTF.

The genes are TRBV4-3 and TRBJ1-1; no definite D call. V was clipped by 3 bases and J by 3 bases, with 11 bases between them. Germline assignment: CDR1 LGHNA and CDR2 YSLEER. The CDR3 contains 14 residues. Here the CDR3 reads CASSHVFRDTEAFF. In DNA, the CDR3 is TGCGCCAGCAGCCACGTCTTCCGGGACACTGAAGCTTTCTTT.

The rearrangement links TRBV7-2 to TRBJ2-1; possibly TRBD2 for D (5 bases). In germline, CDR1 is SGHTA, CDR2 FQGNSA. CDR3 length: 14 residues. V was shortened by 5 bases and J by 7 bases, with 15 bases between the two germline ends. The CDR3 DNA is TGTGCCAGCAGCCCCCTGATAGCGCTTAATGAGCAGTTCTTC. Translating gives CASSPLIALNEQFF.

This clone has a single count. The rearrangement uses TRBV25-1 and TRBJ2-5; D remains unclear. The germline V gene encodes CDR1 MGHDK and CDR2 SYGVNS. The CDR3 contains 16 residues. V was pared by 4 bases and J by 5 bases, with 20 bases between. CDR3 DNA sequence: TGTGCCAGCAGTGTGTACCGATCCTCCATCGAGGAGACCCAGTACTTC. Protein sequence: CASSVYRSSIEETQYF. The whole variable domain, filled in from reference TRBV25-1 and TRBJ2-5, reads EADIYQTPRYLVIGTGKKITLECSQTMGHDKMYWYQQDPGMELHLIHYSYGVNSTEKGDLSSESTVSRIRTEHFPLTLESARPSHTSQYLCASSVYRSSIEETQYFGPGTRLLVL.

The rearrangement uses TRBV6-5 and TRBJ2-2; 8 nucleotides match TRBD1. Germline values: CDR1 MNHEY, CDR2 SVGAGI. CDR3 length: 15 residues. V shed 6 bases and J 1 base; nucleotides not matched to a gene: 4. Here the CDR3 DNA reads TGTGCCAGCAGGCCCGGGACAGGGAACACCGGGGAGCTGTTTTTT. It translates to CASRPGTGNTGELFF.

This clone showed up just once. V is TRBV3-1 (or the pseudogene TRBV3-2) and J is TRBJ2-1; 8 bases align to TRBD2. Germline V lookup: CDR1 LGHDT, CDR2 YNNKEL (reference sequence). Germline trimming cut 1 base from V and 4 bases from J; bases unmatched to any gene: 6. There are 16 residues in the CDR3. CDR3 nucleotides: TGTGCCAGCAGCCAAGGCGGCGGGAGGAGGTACAATGAGCAGTTCTTC. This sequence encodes CASSQGGGRRYNEQFF.

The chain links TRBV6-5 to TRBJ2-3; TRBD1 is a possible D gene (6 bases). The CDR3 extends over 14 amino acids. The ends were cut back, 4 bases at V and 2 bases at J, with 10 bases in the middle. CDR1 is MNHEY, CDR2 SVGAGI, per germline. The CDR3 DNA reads TGTGCCAGCAGTTCCTGGACAGCCACAGATACGCAGTATTTT. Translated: CASSSWTATDTQYF.

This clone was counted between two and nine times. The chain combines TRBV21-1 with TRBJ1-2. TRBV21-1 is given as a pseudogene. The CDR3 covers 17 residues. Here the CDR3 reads CASSYELSHGIYGYCTF. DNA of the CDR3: TGTGCCAGCAGCTACGAATTAAGTCACGGGATCTATGGCTACTGCACCTTC.

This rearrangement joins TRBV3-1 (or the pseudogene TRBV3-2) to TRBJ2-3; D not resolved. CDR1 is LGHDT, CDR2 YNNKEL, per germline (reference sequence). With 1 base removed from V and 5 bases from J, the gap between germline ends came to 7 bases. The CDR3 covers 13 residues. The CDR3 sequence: CASSQATVDTQYF. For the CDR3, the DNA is TGTGCCAGCAGCCAAGCTACCGTAGATACGCAGTATTTT.

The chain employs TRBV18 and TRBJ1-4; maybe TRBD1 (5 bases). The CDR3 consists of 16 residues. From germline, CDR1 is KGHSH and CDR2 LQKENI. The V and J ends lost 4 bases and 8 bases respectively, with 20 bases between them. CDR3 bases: TGTGCCAGCTCACAACCCGGGACGGCGGGGGAAGAAAAACTGTTTTTT. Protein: CASSQPGTAGEEKLFF.

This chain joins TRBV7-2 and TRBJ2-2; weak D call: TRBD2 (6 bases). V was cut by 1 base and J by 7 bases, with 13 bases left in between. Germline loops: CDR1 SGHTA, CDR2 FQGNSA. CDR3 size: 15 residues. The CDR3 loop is CASSLERGTNGELFF. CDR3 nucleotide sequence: TGTGCCAGCAGCTTAGAACGGGGGACGAACGGGGAGCTGTTTTTT.

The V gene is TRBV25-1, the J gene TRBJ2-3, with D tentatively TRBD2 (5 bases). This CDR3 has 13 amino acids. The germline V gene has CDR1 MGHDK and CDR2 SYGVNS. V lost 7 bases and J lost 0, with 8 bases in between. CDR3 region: CASTRTSTDTQYF. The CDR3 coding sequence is TGTGCCAGCACCAGGACTAGCACAGATACGCAGTATTTT.

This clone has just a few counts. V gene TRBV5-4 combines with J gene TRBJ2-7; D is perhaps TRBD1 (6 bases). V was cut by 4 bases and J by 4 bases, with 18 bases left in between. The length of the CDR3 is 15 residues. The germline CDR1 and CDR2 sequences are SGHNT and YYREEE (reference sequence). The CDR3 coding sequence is TGTGCCAGCAGCCTCGTGGGGGCTAGTGGTTACGAGCAGTACTTC. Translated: CASSLVGASGYEQYF.

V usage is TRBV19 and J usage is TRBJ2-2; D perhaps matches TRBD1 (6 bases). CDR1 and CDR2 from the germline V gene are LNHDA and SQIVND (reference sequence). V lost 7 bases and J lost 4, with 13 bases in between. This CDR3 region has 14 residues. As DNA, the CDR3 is TGTGCCAGTACCGGGATCAGGGGCACCGGGGAGCTGTTTTTT. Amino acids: CASTGIRGTGELFF.

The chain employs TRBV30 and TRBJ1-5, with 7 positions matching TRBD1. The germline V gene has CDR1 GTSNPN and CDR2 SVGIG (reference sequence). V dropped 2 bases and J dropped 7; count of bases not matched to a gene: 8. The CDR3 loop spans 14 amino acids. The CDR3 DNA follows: TGTGCCTGGAGTCGTAACAGGGGAACCCAGCCCCAGCATTTT. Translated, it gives CAWSRNRGTQPQHF. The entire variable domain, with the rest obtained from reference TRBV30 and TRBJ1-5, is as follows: SQTIHQWPATLVQPVGSPLSLECTVEGTSNPNLYWYRQAAGRGLQLLFYSVGIGQISSEVPQNLSASRPQDRQFILSSKKLLLSDSGFYLCAWSRNRGTQPQHFGDGTRLSIL.

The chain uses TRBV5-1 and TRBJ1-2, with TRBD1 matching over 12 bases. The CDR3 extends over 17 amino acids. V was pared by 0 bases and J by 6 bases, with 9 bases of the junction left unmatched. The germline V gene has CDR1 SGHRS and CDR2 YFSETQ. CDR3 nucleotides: TGCGCCAGCAGCTTGGCCTTTTCCGGGACAGGGGGCGATGGCTACACCTTC. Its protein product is CASSLAFSGTGGDGYTF.

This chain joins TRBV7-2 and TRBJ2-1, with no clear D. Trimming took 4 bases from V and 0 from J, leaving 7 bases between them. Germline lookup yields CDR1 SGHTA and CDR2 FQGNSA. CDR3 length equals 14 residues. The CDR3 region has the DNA TGTGCCAGCAGCTCGTCTTCCTCCTACAATGAGCAGTTCTTC. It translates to CASSSSSSYNEQFF.

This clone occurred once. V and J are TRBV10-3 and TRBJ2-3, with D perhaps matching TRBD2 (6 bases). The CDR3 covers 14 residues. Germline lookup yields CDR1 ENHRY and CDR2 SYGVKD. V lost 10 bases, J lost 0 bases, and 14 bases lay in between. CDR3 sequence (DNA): TGTGCCACCTTAACGGGACTCAGCACAGATACGCAGTATTTT. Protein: CATLTGLSTDTQYF.